Described below is a single T cell receptor beta chain sequence and its context. The specificity of this receptor is unknown. Base qualities were left out, and no much larger clone turns up one base away. This sample is drawn from a study of radiotherapy plus CTLA-4 blockade in lung cancer (dated by TCRdb to about 2018). About the study as a whole: Objective responses were observed in about a sixth of enrolled patients, and disease control was achieved in 30% to 40%. Study-wide findings and limitations: The strongest predictors of response, as reported, were early dynamic changes in blood T cell clones along with a rise in serum interferon-beta after radiation. TCR clones derived from tumors expanded in peripheral blood after treatment with radiotherapy and ipilimumab.

Relative to germline, V is missing 0 bases and J is missing 1 base, with 3 bases of the junction outside any gene match. From cysteine to phenylalanine, the CDR3 is 16 amino acids long. Just the 48-base CDR3 DNA is kept, in frame starting at base 1. From the germline V gene, CDR1 is ENHRY and CDR2 is SYGVKD. Library creation used the immunoSEQ multiplex PCR assay. TCRdb holds this immuneACCESS table with in-frame rearrangements only. Some clones are missing; in checked studies, unresolved V genes explain under half, and the rest has no known cause. In this sample the table shows fewer than 70,000 clones, around 79% of which occur a single time. The ten largest account for roughly 10% of the sample. In this study, focal radiation therapy paired with CTLA-4 blockade (ipilimumab) was tested in patients who had chemo-refractory metastatic non-small-cell lung cancer.

The chain is encoded by TRBV10-3 joined to TRBJ1-5; 7 bases in between match TRBD1. The receptor comes from a human donor with non-small cell lung cancer who had a complete response to radiotherapy plus ipilimumab. The sample in question was peripheral blood, obtained from a patient treated with radiotherapy plus ipilimumab. The bases read TGTGCCATCAGTGAGTCGAACAGGGGAAGCAATCAGCCCCAGCATTTT. Translated, this is CAISESNRGSNQPQHF.